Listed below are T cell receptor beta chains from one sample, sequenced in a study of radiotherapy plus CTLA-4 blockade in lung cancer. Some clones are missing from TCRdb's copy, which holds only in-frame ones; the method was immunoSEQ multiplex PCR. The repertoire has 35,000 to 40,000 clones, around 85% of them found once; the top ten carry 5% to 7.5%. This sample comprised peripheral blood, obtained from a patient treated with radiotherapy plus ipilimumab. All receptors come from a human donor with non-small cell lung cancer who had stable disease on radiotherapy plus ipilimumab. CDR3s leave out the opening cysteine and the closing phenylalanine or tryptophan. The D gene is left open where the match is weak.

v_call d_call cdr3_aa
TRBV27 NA APAFEGYGYT
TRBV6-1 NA ASIRGLSTGELF
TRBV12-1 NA ASSCRRAGEREQY
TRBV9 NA ASSVNSGYEQY
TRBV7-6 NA ASSRGSGTEAF
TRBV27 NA ASSPLATNEKLF
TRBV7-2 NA ASSLQGGYYEQY
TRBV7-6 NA ASSLEAGATEAF
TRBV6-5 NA ASSLRDYEQY
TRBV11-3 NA ASSARSGRNTGELF
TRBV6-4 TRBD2 ASSGTGGSTDTQY
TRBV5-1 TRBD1 ASSPYSGTGNEKLF
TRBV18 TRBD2 ASSPGREEAFFRF
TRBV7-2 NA ASSLARQVSYEQY
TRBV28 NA ASSNARDYGYT
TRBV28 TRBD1 ASSYQPGQGSEQY
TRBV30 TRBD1 AGDRGADTQY
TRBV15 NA ATSKSTGNTEAF
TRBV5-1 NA ASSLEQGNTGTQY
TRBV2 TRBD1 ARLGATGSLTEAF
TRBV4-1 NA ASSQDRGGYSNQPQH
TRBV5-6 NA ASSLAGTAGDTQY
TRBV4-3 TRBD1 ASTQGQGVTDTQY
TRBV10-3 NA AISESNPVQANTGELF
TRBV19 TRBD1 ASRAGQGADGYT
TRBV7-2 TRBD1 ASSLARQGADTQY
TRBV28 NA ASTYGPGGRGYGYT
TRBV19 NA ASRGRRDQPQH
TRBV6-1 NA ASRREGGSSYEQY
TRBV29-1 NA SVVGQASSYEQY
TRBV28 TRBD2 ASRMGDERGAYEQY
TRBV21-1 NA ASSTRTAEGKLF